This T cell receptor beta chain was sequenced for a study of cytomegalovirus exposure and HLA in healthy donors. Overall study findings and caveats: V- and J-gene trimming in TCR beta was tied to a missense DCLRE1C variant by an analysis performed later. The study found most TCR sequences rare, yet found some public TCRs in many donors.

13 Jbeta primers and 60 Vbeta primers were used for the PCR. Measured with immunoSEQ multiplex PCR; TCRdb has only the in-frame clones, and not every one. The sample consists of some 120,000 clones, roughly four fifths of them appearing once. In the case of this clone: Its antigen is currently unknown.

Sequencing was done on a sample of PBMCs. The receptor was isolated from a male donor in good health and CMV-seropositive.

The CDR3 protein is CASSLYQGRVGNTIYF. As DNA, the CDR3 is TGTGCCAGCAGTTTATATCAGGGTCGCGTGGGAAACACCATATATTTT. The genes are TRBV28 and TRBJ1-3; D might be TRBD1 (5 bases). Trimming took off 1 base at V and 4 bases at J, with 14 bases between the two ends. The CDR3 is 16 amino acids. Germline V gene lookup returns CDR1 MDHEN and CDR2 SYDVKM.